Sequencing of this TCR beta chain was carried out in a study of T cell clusters in autoimmune cytopenias. The V gene's germline CDR1 is MNHEY and CDR2 SVGEGT. This CDR3 spans 16 amino acids. Study-wide results and limits: No experiment has yet validated the function of the T cell clusters defined in silico.

With respect to this clonotype: Its antigen is as yet unknown.

About 37,500 genome equivalents of blood DNA were amplified for TRB. TRB rearrangements were amplified by touch-down multiplex PCR with mixed TRB-A/B primers. TCRdb reprocessed the multiplex PCR reads and reports one entry per CDR3 protein, with no DNA. The specimen's table records roughly 3,000 distinct CDR3 sequences. The genes are TRBV6-2 or TRBV6-3 and TRBJ1-2. Sequencing used peripheral blood. This receptor was obtained from a human donor with an autoimmune cytopenia or autoimmune hepatitis (not recorded which). The CDR3 loop is CASSYLRARGPVGYTF.